The source of this TCR beta chain is a study of T cell repertoires in cytomegalovirus infection. About the research overall: In public TCR beta signatures, there were indications of both CMV infection and matching HLA type.

Germline CDR1 reads LNHDA; CDR2 reads SQIVND (reference sequence). This CDR3 comprises 15 residues. V lost 9 bases and J lost 0; bases outside the gene matches: 7. TCRdb passed the reads through MiXCR, listing each CDR3 protein once. The sample carries 740,000 or so distinct CDR3 sequences, 35% to 40% recorded once. Sequenced material: PBMCs. The genes are TRBV19 and TRBJ2-1, with TRBD1 matching 8 bases. This TCR was recovered from a human donor in good health (CMV status not recorded). Some clones in this sample may be carry-over from other donors' samples. The CDR3: CARIQGDDSYNEQFF. CDR3 sequence (DNA): TGTGCCAGAATACAGGGGGATGACTCCTACAATGAGCAGTTCTTC.